These 28 T cell receptor beta chains were all obtained from the same sample, sequenced in a study of response to subunit inactivated influenza vaccine. TCRdb ran MiXCR on the RT-PCR reads and lists one entry per CDR3 protein. The sample includes 700,000 to 900,000 distinct CDR3 sequences, 20% to 25% seen only once; the top ten take about 9.4%. The sequencing here drew on PBMCs from blood, taken 4 to 6 days after vaccination. All receptors come from a man aged 45 to 65 who received an inactivated influenza vaccine.

This clonotype appeared a few times. The chain has TRBV28 and TRBJ1-1; D not certain. The germline V and J ends were trimmed by 1 base and 8 bases, with 11 bases remaining between them. The CDR3 has 13 amino acids. Germline CDR1 is MDHEN and CDR2 is SYDVKM. CDR3 sequence: CASSLSSTTEAFF. DNA of the CDR3: TGTGCCAGCAGTTTATCCTCGACCACAGAAGCTTTCTTT.

This clonotype has just a few counts. The chain employs TRBV3-1 and TRBJ1-6, with a weak D call TRBD1 (6 bases). The germline CDR1 and CDR2 sequences are LGHDT and YNNKEL (reference sequence). The CDR3 extends over 16 amino acids. The V and J ends lost 2 bases and 7 bases respectively, with 15 bases between them. The CDR3 reads CASSQQTGSANSPLHF. CDR3 DNA sequence: TGTGCCAGCAGCCAACAGACAGGTAGCGCGAATTCACCCCTCCACTTT.

J is TRBJ2-5 and V is TRBV20-1; D gene unclear. Looked up from germline, CDR1 is DFQATT and CDR2 is SNEGSKA (reference sequence). Trimming stripped 7 bases from V and 1 base from J, with 10 bases between. The CDR3 is made up of 12 amino acids. CDR3: CSVSGLQETQYF. The CDR3 region has the DNA TGCAGTGTTTCCGGGCTCCAAGAGACCCAGTACTTC.

This clonotype was seen a handful of times. V and J are TRBV5-1 and TRBJ2-2; D not certain. Trimming shortened V by 4 bases and J by 7 bases, and 11 bases separated the two germline ends. This CDR3 is 13 amino acids long. Germline V gene data show CDR1 as SGHRS and CDR2 as YFSETQ. CDR3 in amino acids: CASSPITGGELFF. As DNA, the CDR3 is TGCGCCAGCAGCCCGATCACTGGCGGGGAGCTGTTTTTT.

This clonotype was counted a few times. The chain is built from TRBV29-1 and TRBJ2-5; 8 bases map to TRBD2. Germline loops: CDR1 SQVTM, CDR2 ANQGSEA. The CDR3 spans 13 residues. J gave up 4 bases and V 5 bases, and 6 bases lay outside the gene matches. CDR3 protein: CSVLPAGVETQYF. The CDR3 region has the DNA TGCAGCGTTCTCCCAGCGGGGGTAGAGACCCAGTACTTC.

The chain uses TRBV12-3 or TRBV12-4 and TRBJ2-3; D is unresolved. Trimming removed 6 bases from V and 2 bases from J, with 9 bases in between. The length of the CDR3 is 13 residues. The CDR3 sequence: CASRPTLTDTQYF. Written as DNA, the CDR3 is TGTGCCAGCAGGCCCACCCTCACAGATACGCAGTATTTT.

J is TRBJ2-3 and V is TRBV9; TRBD2 might be the D (6 bases). V lost 0 bases and J 4 bases, leaving 15 bases between the germline ends. Germline CDR1 is SGDLS and CDR2 is YYNGEE. The CDR3 covers 16 residues. In nucleotides, the CDR3 is TGTGCCAGCAGCGTAGGCGTGGGAGGAGGCCCAGATACGCAGTATTTT. Amino acid sequence: CASSVGVGGGPDTQYF.

The chain links TRBV7-9 to TRBJ2-4; possibly TRBD2 for D (5 bases). The CDR3 runs to 13 residues. Germline V gene sequence: CDR1 SEHNR, CDR2 FQNEAQ (reference sequence). The ends were cut back, 4 bases at V and 1 base at J, with 5 bases in the middle. CDR3: CASSWEAKNIQYF. CDR3 coding DNA: TGTGCCAGCAGCTGGGAGGCCAAAAACATTCAGTACTTC.

This chain connects TRBV4-2 to TRBJ1-3, with 12 nucleotides matching TRBD1. CDR1 is LGHNA and CDR2 is YNFKEQ in the germline V gene. Germline trimming cut 3 bases from V and 4 bases from J; bases unmatched to any gene: 4. This CDR3 contains 16 residues. CDR3 in DNA: TGTGCCAGCAGCCAGGGGGACAGGGGGCGAGGAAACACCATATATTTT. Translating gives CASSQGDRGRGNTIYF.

V is TRBV5-1 and J is TRBJ1-3; D unclear. The CDR3 spans 15 residues. Germline loops: CDR1 SGHRS, CDR2 YFSETQ. V was pared by 0 bases and J by 2 bases, with 9 bases between. The CDR3, as DNA: TGCGCCAGCAGCTTGGGGGATTCGACTGGAAACACCATATATTTT. Encoded protein: CASSLGDSTGNTIYF.

The rearrangement joins TRBV10-3 to TRBJ2-3; D possibly uses TRBD1 or TRBD2 (5 bases each). From germline, CDR1 is ENHRY and CDR2 SYGVKD. The CDR3 totals 18 residues. Trimming cost V 3 bases and J 1 base, with 20 bases left between them. In nucleotides, the CDR3 is TGTGCCATCAGTGAATGGATAGGGAACCGAGGGGGCACAGATACGCAGTATTTT. It specifies CAISEWIGNRGGTDTQYF.

The J gene is TRBJ2-1, the V gene TRBV20-1; D is ambiguous. This CDR3 region has 13 residues. Trimming stripped 0 bases from V and 6 bases from J, with 9 bases between. Germline CDR1 DFQATT, CDR2 SNEGSKA (reference sequence). For the CDR3, the DNA is TGCAGTGCTAGAGATGGGCCACCCAATGAGCAGTTCTTC. This translates into CSARDGPPNEQFF.

This clonotype was detected a few times. For the CDR3, the DNA is TGTGCCAGCACCTCAGGGCTTACCACTGAAGCTTTCTTT. Protein sequence: CASTSGLTTEAFF. The chain has TRBV12-3 or TRBV12-4 and TRBJ1-1, with D possibly matching TRBD1 (5 bases). V was pared by 7 bases and J by 4 bases, with 13 bases between. The CDR3 runs 13 residues.

CDR3 nucleotide sequence: TGTGCCAGCAGCTTAGATGGAGCGGGGGCCAGGAACATTCAGTACTTC. Its translation is CASSLDGAGARNIQYF. The rearrangement uses TRBV7-9 and TRBJ2-4; 8 nucleotides match TRBD2. The CDR3 contains 16 residues. Per the germline V gene, CDR1 is SEHNR and CDR2 is FQNEAQ (reference sequence). V shed 1 base and J 7 bases; nucleotides not matched to a gene: 9.

A few counts support this clonotype. The chain recombines TRBV10-3 with TRBJ1-3, with D possibly TRBD1 on 5 matching bases. The CDR3 has 16 residues. CDR1 is ENHRY and CDR2 is SYGVKD in the germline V gene. Trimming took 2 bases from V and 0 from J, leaving 11 bases between them. The CDR3 coding sequence is TGTGCCATCAGTGAGCCGCTGACAGACTCTGGAAACACCATATATTTT. As protein: CAISEPLTDSGNTIYF.

The rearrangement joins TRBV10-3 to TRBJ2-1; D not resolved. The CDR3 totals 16 residues. Trimming shortened V by 4 bases and J by 0 bases, and 13 bases separated the two germline ends. Germline V gene data show CDR1 as ENHRY and CDR2 as SYGVKD. The CDR3 sequence: CAISGVDFSSYNEQFF. The CDR3 DNA sequence: TGTGCCATCAGTGGGGTAGACTTCAGCTCCTACAATGAGCAGTTCTTC.

The table lists this clonotype with a few counts. V is TRBV7-2 and J is TRBJ2-2; the D gene is possibly TRBD1 (5 bases). Germline CDR1 reads SGHTA; CDR2 reads FQGNSA. The V and J ends lost 5 bases and 1 base respectively, with 8 bases between them. The CDR3 contains 14 residues. The CDR3 here is CASSRQQNTGELFF. DNA for the CDR3: TGTGCCAGCAGCCGACAGCAGAACACCGGGGAGCTGTTTTTT.

This chain links TRBV28 with TRBJ2-7, with 8 bases fitting TRBD2. After removal of 8 bases from V and 3 bases from J, the junction contained 6 bases not matched to a gene. CDR1 is MDHEN and CDR2 is SYDVKM in the germline V gene. This CDR3 is 13 amino acids long. CDR3 nucleotide sequence: TGTGCCAGCCGGGAGGGGGGATACTACGAGCAGTACTTC. This sequence encodes CASREGGYYEQYF.

This clonotype was seen more than once but under ten times. CDR3 residues: CSVNSGTAGNTIYF. As DNA, the CDR3 is TGCAGCGTTAACAGCGGGACAGCTGGAAACACCATATATTTT. V usage is TRBV29-1 and J usage is TRBJ1-3, with 7 bases that match TRBD1. The germline V gene has CDR1 SQVTM and CDR2 ANQGSEA. This CDR3 contains 14 residues. J lost 2 bases, V lost 5 bases, and 6 bases had no gene match.

This clonotype has only a few counts. The CDR3 protein is CSGTSISTDTQYF. CDR3 nucleotide sequence: TGCAGCGGCACTAGCATCAGCACAGATACGCAGTATTTT. The chain uses TRBV29-1 and TRBJ2-3, with D possibly TRBD2 on 6 matching bases. The ends were cut back, 7 bases at V and 0 bases at J, with 11 bases in the middle. The CDR3 has 13 amino acids. CDR1 and CDR2 (germline): SQVTM, ANQGSEA.

V usage is TRBV5-1 and J usage is TRBJ2-7, with TRBD2 matching 12 bases. The CDR3 spans 17 residues. CDR1 and CDR2 from the germline V gene are SGHRS and YFSETQ. V dropped 1 base and J dropped 3; count of bases not matched to a gene: 8. The CDR3 region is CASSLLAGGLLHYEQYF. The CDR3, as DNA: TGCGCCAGCAGCTTGCTAGCGGGAGGGCTCCTCCACTACGAGCAGTACTTC.

This clonotype was detected ten times or more. V is TRBV11-2 and J is TRBJ1-2; tentative D call: TRBD1 (6 bases). CDR1 is SGHAT and CDR2 is FQNNGV in the germline V gene. The V end was cut by 0 bases, the J end by 4 bases, with 21 bases between. CDR3 length equals 18 residues. CDR3 in amino acids: CASSLDGIGQTGGYGYTF. In DNA form, the CDR3 reads TGTGCCAGCAGCTTAGATGGAATAGGGCAGACAGGTGGCTATGGCTACACCTTC.

This clonotype was recorded many times. The chain combines TRBV20-1 with TRBJ1-5; 8 nucleotides match TRBD1. CDR1 is DFQATT and CDR2 is SNEGSKA in the germline V gene (reference sequence). This CDR3 has 18 residues. The V segment lost 1 base and the J segment 0 bases; nucleotides outside the gene matches: 11. The CDR3 coding sequence is TGCAGTGCTAGAGTGAGCGGCAGGGGGCGAGGTAGCAATCAGCCCCAGCATTTT. It translates to CSARVSGRGRGSNQPQHF.

This clonotype was seen a handful of times. V and J are TRBV5-6 and TRBJ2-1; 7 bases fit TRBD1. The germline CDR1 and CDR2 sequences are SGHDT and YYEEEE. Losses at the gene ends were 0 bases for V and 1 base for J; bases not matched to a gene: 4. The CDR3 sequence is 16 residues long. CDR3 region: CASSLARRGSYNEQFF. The CDR3 coding sequence is TGTGCCAGCAGCTTGGCGCGCAGGGGGTCCTACAATGAGCAGTTCTTC.

This clonotype has a single count. The rearrangement uses TRBV9 and TRBJ2-1; maybe TRBD2 (6 bases). V lost 0 bases and J lost 8, with 18 bases in between. CDR1 is SGDLS, CDR2 YYNGEE, per germline. The CDR3 totals 16 residues. For the CDR3, the DNA is TGTGCCAGCAGCGTAGGGGAAGTCGCCAGGAGGGATGAGCAGTTCTTC. Encoded protein: CASSVGEVARRDEQFF.

This clonotype was seen more than once but under ten times. The chain combines TRBV20-1 with TRBJ2-3, with D possibly being TRBD1 or TRBD2 (5 bases each). The germline V and J ends were trimmed by 6 bases and 0 bases, with 13 bases remaining between them. The CDR3 has 14 amino acids. Germline V gene sequence: CDR1 DFQATT, CDR2 SNEGSKA (reference sequence). This CDR3 reads CSASWGSSTDTQYF. CDR3 sequence (DNA): TGCAGTGCAAGTTGGGGGAGTAGCACAGATACGCAGTATTTT.

J is TRBJ2-5 and V is TRBV4-3; unclear D gene. V was clipped by 0 bases and J by 5 bases, with 10 bases between them. The germline V gene encodes CDR1 LGHNA and CDR2 YSLEER. The CDR3 is 14 residues long. This chain's CDR3 is CASSQDMVSETQYF. DNA of the CDR3: TGCGCCAGCAGCCAAGATATGGTCTCGGAGACCCAGTACTTC.

This clonotype was found a few times. The rearrangement joins TRBV5-1 to TRBJ2-7; the D is unclear. V was cut by 1 base and J by 2 bases, with 7 bases left in between. CDR1 SGHRS and CDR2 YFSETQ come from the germline V gene. The CDR3 runs 13 residues. DNA for the CDR3: TGCGCCAGCAGCTTGATGGCCCCCTACGAGCAGTACTTC. Its translation is CASSLMAPYEQYF.